This entry features one T cell receptor beta chain sequence. The data were obtained in a study of blood T cell repertoires in COVID-19. Background on the study: The origin of the acute and convalescent COVID-19 samples was the United States, Italy and Spain.

This CDR3 has 12 amino acids. The ends lost 2 bases at V and 13 bases at J; junction bases unmatched: 1. The germline V gene has CDR1 SGHRS and CDR2 YFSETQ. Original methodology: Reference gene primers were amplified, and this amplification served to estimate nucleated cell counts. Clones were sequenced by immunoSEQ multiplex PCR, and TCRdb holds only the in-frame ones, with some missing. V and J calls and clone size come straight from that table; D and trimming were deduced from the DNA. This table holds some 200,000 clones, around 84% found once. V and J are TRBV5-1 and TRBJ1-6; 9 nucleotides agree with TRBD1. Sample: peripheral blood. The sequence was obtained from a woman in her fifties or sixties who had recovered from COVID-19. DNA for the CDR3: TGCGCCAGCAGCTTCGACAGGGGGCCCCTCCACTTT. This codes for CASSFDRGPLHF.